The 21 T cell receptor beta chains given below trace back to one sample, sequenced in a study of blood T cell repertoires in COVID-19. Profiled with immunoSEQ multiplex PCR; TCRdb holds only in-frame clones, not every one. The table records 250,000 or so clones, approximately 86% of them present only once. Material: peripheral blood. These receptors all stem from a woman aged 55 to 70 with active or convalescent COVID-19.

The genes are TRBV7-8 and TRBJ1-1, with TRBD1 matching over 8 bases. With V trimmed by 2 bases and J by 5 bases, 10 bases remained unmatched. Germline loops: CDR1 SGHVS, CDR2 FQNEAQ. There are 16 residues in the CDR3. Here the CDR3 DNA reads TGTGCCAGCAGCTTATTCAATCAGGGGGCAAGGACTGAAGCTTTCTTT. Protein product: CASSLFNQGARTEAFF.

The chain's CDR3 is CASSPDRGRVYNEQFF. The CDR3 region has the DNA TGTGCCAGCAGTCCGGACAGGGGGCGAGTGTACAATGAGCAGTTCTTC. This chain links TRBV27 with TRBJ2-1, with TRBD1 identical over 11 bases. After removal of 5 bases from V and 4 bases from J, the junction contained 7 bases not matched to a gene. CDR1 and CDR2 (germline): MNHEY, SMNVEV (reference sequence). CDR3 length equals 16 residues.

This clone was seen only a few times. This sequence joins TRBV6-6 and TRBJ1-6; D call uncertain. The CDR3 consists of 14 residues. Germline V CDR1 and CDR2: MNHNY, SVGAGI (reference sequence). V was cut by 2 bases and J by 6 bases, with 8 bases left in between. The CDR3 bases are TGTGCCAGCAGTTACGATACTCGTAATTCACCCCTCCACTTT. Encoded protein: CASSYDTRNSPLHF.

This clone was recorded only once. CDR3 DNA: TGTGCCAGCGGGATCGGACTAGCGGCCGGAGATACGCAGTATTTT. Its protein is CASGIGLAAGDTQYF. The V and J genes are TRBV7-9 and TRBJ2-3, with 10 bases fitting TRBD2. CDR3 length equals 15 residues. Trimming removed 8 bases from V and 5 bases from J; junction bases left unmatched: 10. Germline lookup yields CDR1 SEHNR and CDR2 FQNEAQ (reference sequence).

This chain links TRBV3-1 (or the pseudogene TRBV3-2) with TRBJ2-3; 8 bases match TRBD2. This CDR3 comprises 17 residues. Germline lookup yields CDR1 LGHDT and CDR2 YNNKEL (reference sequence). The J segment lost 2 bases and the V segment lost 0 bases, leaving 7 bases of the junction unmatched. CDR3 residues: CASSQDSAGGATDTQYF. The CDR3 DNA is TGTGCCAGCAGCCAAGATTCGGCGGGAGGAGCCACAGATACGCAGTATTTT.

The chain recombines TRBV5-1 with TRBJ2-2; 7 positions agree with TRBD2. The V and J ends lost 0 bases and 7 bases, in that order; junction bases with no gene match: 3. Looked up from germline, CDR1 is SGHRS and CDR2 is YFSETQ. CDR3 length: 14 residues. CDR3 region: CASSLVPGGGELFF. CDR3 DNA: TGCGCCAGCAGCTTGGTTCCGGGAGGCGGGGAGCTGTTTTTT.

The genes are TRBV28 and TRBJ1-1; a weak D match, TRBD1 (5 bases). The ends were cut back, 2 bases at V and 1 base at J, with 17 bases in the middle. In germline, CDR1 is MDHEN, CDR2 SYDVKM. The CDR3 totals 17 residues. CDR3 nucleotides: TGTGCCAGCAGTTTACGGCCCTCAGGGTTCGAGAACACTGAAGCTTTCTTT. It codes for CASSLRPSGFENTEAFF.

The CDR3 region is CASSQGTSESSYNEQFF. The CDR3 nucleotides are TGCGCCAGCAGCCAAGGAACTAGCGAGAGCTCCTACAATGAGCAGTTCTTC. The V gene is TRBV4-1, the J gene TRBJ2-1; 7 bases agree with TRBD2. V shed 1 base, J shed 0 bases, and the junction held 6 bases outside the gene matches. Germline V gene data show CDR1 as MGHRA and CDR2 as YSYEKL. This CDR3 region has 17 residues.

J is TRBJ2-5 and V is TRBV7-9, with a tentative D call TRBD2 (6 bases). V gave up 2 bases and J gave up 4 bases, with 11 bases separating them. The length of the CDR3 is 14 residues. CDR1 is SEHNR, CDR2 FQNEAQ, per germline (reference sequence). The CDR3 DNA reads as TGTGCCAGCAGCTTATTGGGGCGGGGAGAGACCCAGTACTTC. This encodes CASSLLGRGETQYF.

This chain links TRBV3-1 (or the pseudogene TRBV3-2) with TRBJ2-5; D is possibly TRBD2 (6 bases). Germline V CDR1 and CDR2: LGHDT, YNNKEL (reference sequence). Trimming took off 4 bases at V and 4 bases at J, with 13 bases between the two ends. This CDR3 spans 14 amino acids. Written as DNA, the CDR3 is TGTGCCAGCAGCCGAGGCGCGGGAATAGAGACCCAGTACTTC. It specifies CASSRGAGIETQYF.

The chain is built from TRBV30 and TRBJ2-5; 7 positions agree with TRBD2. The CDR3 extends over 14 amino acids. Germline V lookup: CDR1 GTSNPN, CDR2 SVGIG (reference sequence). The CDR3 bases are TGTCGAGTAGCGGGCCCCGCACGGGGAGAGACCCAGTACTTC. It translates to CRVAGPARGETQYF. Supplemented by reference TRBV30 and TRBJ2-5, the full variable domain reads SQTIHQWPATLVQPVGSPLSLECTVEGTSNPNLYWYRQAAGRGLQLLFYSVGIGQISSEVPQNLSASRPQDRQFILSSKKLLLSDSGFYLCRVAGPARGETQYFGPGTRLLVL.

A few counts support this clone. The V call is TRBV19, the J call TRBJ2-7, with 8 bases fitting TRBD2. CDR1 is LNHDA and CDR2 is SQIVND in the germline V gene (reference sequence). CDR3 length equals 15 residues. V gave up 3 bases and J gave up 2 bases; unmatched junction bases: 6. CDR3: CASSIGPGGAYEQYV. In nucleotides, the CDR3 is TGTGCCAGTAGTATCGGGCCGGGGGGGGCCTACGAGCAGTACGTC.

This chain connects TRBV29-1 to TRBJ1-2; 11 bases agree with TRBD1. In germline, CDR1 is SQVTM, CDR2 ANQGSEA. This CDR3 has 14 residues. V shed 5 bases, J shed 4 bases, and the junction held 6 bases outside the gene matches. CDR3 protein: CSVQGQGESYGYTF. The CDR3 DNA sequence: TGCAGCGTTCAGGGACAGGGGGAGAGCTATGGCTACACCTTC. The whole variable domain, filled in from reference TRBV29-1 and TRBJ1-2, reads SAVISQKPSRDICQRGTSLTIQCQVDSQVTMMFWYRQQPGQSLTLIATANQGSEATYESGFVIDKFPISRPNLTFSTLTVSNMSPEDSSIYLCSVQGQGESYGYTFGSGTRLTVV.

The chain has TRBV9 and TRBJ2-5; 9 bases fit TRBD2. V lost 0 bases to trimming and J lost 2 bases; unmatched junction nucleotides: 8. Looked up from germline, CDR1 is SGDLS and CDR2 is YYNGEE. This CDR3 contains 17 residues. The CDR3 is CASSVEGIAGAQETQYF. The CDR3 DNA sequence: TGTGCCAGCAGCGTAGAGGGGATAGCGGGAGCACAAGAGACCCAGTACTTC.

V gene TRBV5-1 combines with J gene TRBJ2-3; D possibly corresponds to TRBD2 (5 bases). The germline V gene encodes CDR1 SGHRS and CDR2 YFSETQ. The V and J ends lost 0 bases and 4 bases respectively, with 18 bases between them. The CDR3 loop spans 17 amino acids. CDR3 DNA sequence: TGCGCCAGCAGCTTGGTAGGGTCAGCCACGGGGTCAGATACGCAGTATTTT. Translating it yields CASSLVGSATGSDTQYF.

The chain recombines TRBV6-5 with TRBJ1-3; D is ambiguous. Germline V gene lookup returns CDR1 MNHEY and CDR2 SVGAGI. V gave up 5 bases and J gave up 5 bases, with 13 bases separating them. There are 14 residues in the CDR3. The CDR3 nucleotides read TGTGCCAGCAGTCGCGATTTCGGTAGAAACACCATATATTTT. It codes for CASSRDFGRNTIYF.

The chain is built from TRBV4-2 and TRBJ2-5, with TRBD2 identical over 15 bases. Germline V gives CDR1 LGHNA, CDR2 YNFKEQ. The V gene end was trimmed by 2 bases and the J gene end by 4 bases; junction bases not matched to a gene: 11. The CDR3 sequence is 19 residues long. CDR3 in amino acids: CASSQPPRTSGGAGETQYF. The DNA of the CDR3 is TGTGCCAGCAGCCAACCTCCGAGGACTAGCGGGGGGGCCGGAGAGACCCAGTACTTC.

This CDR3 is CAIRLAGGTDTQYF. The CDR3 coding sequence is TGTGCCATCCGACTAGCGGGAGGCACAGATACGCAGTATTTT. This chain links TRBV10-3 with TRBJ2-3, with 12 bases identical to TRBD2. The J segment lost 1 base and the V segment lost 8 bases, leaving 1 base of the junction unmatched. In germline, CDR1 is ENHRY, CDR2 SYGVKD. CDR3 length: 14 amino acids.

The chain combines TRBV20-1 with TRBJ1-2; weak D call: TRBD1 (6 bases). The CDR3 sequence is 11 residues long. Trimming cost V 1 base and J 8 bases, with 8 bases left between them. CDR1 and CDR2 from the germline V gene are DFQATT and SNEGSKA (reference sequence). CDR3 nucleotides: TGCAGTGCTAGAGGGGACACAGGCTACACCTTC. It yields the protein CSARGDTGYTF.

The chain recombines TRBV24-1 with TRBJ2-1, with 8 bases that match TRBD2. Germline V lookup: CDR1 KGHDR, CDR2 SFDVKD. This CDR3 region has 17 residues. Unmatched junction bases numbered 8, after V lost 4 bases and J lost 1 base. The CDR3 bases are TGTGCCACCAGTGACCCGGGGGGGCGGACATCCTACAATGAGCAGTTCTTC. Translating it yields CATSDPGGRTSYNEQFF.

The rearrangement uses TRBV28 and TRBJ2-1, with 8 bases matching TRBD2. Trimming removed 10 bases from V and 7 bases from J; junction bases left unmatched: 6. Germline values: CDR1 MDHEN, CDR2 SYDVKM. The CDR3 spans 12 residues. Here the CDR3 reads CAIRGGRNEQFF. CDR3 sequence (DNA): TGTGCCATTCGGGGGGGGCGGAATGAGCAGTTCTTC.